This T cell receptor (beta chain) was sequenced during a study of T cells in women clearing cervical HPV infection. The wider study: Blood came at first lesion visit for cases, post-clearance for controls.

The protocol was immunoSEQ multiplex PCR, while the TCRdb copy is restricted to in-frame clones and leaves out a portion. The sample table includes tens of thousands of clones. In the case of this clone: Sequencing ends 3 residues short of the CDR3 end; the germline J gene provides the rest.

Dot-blot hybridization genotyped cervical HPV amplified with MY09/MY11 PCR. Trimming removed 11 bases at V and 4 bases at J, with 12 bases between. The CDR3 consists of 13 residues. CDR1 is LNHDA and CDR2 is SQIVND in the germline V gene (reference sequence). The material sequenced was blood buffy coat. The rearrangement uses TRBV19 and TRBJ2-6; D might be TRBD2 (6 bases). This TCR came from a woman between 18 and 75 years old with a cervical HPV16 infection that either progressed to CIN3+ or cleared (not recorded which). The CDR3 sequence: CAPRAGGANVLTF. The part of the CDR3 DNA that was read is TGTGCCCCACGGGCGGGGGGGGCCAACGTC. The full variable domain, with the rest looked up from reference TRBV19 and TRBJ2-6, is DGGITQSPKYLFRKEGQNVTLSCEQNLNHDAMYWYRQDPGQGLRLIYYSQIVNDFQKGDIAEGYSVSREKKESFPLTVTSAQKNPTAFYLCAPRAGGANVLTFGAGSRLTVL.